Each of the 10 T cell receptor beta chains below was sequenced from the same sample in a study of blood T cell repertoires in COVID-19. Profiled with immunoSEQ multiplex PCR; TCRdb holds only in-frame clones, not every one. Of roughly 430,000 clones listed, approximately 88% are singletons. Sequencing used PBMCs or T cells enriched from blood (not recorded which). The receptors come from a woman in her thirties or forties with acute COVID-19.

This chain connects TRBV23-1 to TRBJ2-1; 9 bases match TRBD2. TRBV23-1 is an open reading frame, and its role is uncertain. V shed 0 bases and J 3 bases; nucleotides not matched to a gene: 12. This CDR3 has 19 residues. CDR3 nucleotides: TGCGCCAGCAGTCAATCGGATGGTAGCGGGGGTCCCCACTACAATGAGCAGTTCTTC. Translated: CASSQSDGSGGPHYNEQFF.

The chain employs TRBV19 and TRBJ1-2, with a possible D match to TRBD1 (6 bases). Trimming stripped 3 bases from V and 8 bases from J, with 10 bases between. Germline CDR1 LNHDA, CDR2 SQIVND (reference sequence). This CDR3 contains 12 residues. The CDR3 protein is CASSIRGVGYTF. The CDR3 bases are TGTGCCAGTAGTATCAGGGGAGTCGGCTACACCTTC.

The chain uses TRBV5-6 and TRBJ2-5; D is ambiguous. Trimming took off 2 bases at V and 5 bases at J, with 7 bases between the two ends. This CDR3 is 12 amino acids long. The V gene's germline CDR1 is SGHDT and CDR2 YYEEEE. The CDR3 is CASSFRRETQYF. Here the CDR3 DNA reads TGTGCCAGCAGCTTTAGGCGGGAGACCCAGTACTTC.

The genes are TRBV9 and TRBJ1-1; 7 bases match TRBD1. CDR1 is SGDLS and CDR2 is YYNGEE in the germline V gene. The CDR3 loop spans 16 amino acids. Germline trimming cut 6 bases from V and 0 bases from J; bases unmatched to any gene: 11. CDR3 sequence: CASTRAGGPMNTEAFF. For the CDR3, the DNA is TGTGCCAGCACCCGGGCAGGGGGACCCATGAACACTGAAGCTTTCTTT. Full variable domain (remainder filled in from reference TRBV9 and TRBJ1-1): DSGVTQTPKHLITATGQRVTLRCSPRSGDLSVYWYQQSLDQGLQFLIQYYNGEERAKGNILERFSAQQFPDLHSELNLSSLELGDSALYFCASTRAGGPMNTEAFFGQGTRLTVV.

This rearrangement joins TRBV30 to TRBJ1-2; tentative D call: TRBD1 (6 bases). Trimming left V 3 bases short and J 8 bases short, with 25 bases between. Per germline, CDR1 GTSNPN and CDR2 SVGIG (reference sequence). This CDR3 is built from 16 residues. The CDR3: CAWSRGDTKISWGYTF. Written as DNA, the CDR3 is TGTGCCTGGAGCCGGGGGGACACAAAGATCTCTTGGGGCTACACCTTC. Full variable domain (rest looked up from reference TRBV30 and TRBJ1-2): SQTIHQWPATLVQPVGSPLSLECTVEGTSNPNLYWYRQAAGRGLQLLFYSVGIGQISSEVPQNLSASRPQDRQFILSSKKLLLSDSGFYLCAWSRGDTKISWGYTFGSGTRLTVV.

This chain joins TRBV9 and TRBJ2-5, with a tentative D call TRBD1 (5 bases). Germline V gene lookup returns CDR1 SGDLS and CDR2 YYNGEE. V lost 0 bases, J lost 2 bases, and 8 bases lay in between. CDR3 length: 14 residues. CDR3 sequence (DNA): TGTGCCAGCAGCGTAGGGTCAGGGCAAGAGACCCAGTACTTC. Translated, it gives CASSVGSGQETQYF.

The gene calls are TRBV6-5 and TRBJ2-1; 8 bases agree with TRBD2. This CDR3 comprises 15 residues. V shed 3 bases and J 5 bases; nucleotides not matched to a gene: 6. In germline, CDR1 is MNHEY, CDR2 SVGAGI. The CDR3, as DNA: TGTGCCAGCAGTTATTACGCGGGGGGCAACAATGAGCAGTTCTTC. Translation: CASSYYAGGNNEQFF.

CDR3 residues: CASSPHLGTGELFF. In DNA form, the CDR3 reads TGTGCCAGCAGCCCACACCTCGGGACCGGGGAGCTGTTTTTT. This chain connects TRBV5-6 to TRBJ2-2; D unclear. V lost 4 bases to trimming and J lost 5 bases, with 12 bases between them. Germline V gene sequence: CDR1 SGHDT, CDR2 YYEEEE. The CDR3 sequence is 14 residues long.

V usage is TRBV4-2 and J usage is TRBJ2-2; 9 nucleotides match TRBD1. V lost 0 bases, J lost 5 bases, and 7 bases stayed unmatched. The germline V gene encodes CDR1 LGHNA and CDR2 YNFKEQ. This CDR3 is 17 amino acids long. The CDR3 reads CASSQEWGQGGTGELFF. CDR3 sequence (DNA): TGTGCCAGCAGCCAAGAATGGGGACAGGGAGGAACCGGGGAGCTGTTTTTT.

The rearrangement links TRBV2 to TRBJ1-2; D is unresolved. Trimming left V 7 bases short and J 1 base short, with 13 bases between. The germline V gene encodes CDR1 SNHLY and CDR2 FYNNEI. The CDR3 totals 14 residues. Here the CDR3 DNA reads TGTGCCAGCATCCGAGGTTACTTTAACTATGGCTACACCTTC. This gives the protein CASIRGYFNYGYTF.